This passage covers 3 T cell receptor beta chains from one sample sequenced in a study of blood T cell repertoires in COVID-19. Repertoires were generated with immunoSEQ multiplex PCR, while TCRdb's copy carries only in-frame clones and drops some. This sample carries about 190,000 clones, around four fifths of them seen once, and the ten largest clones take 20%. Sequencing was done on a sample of peripheral blood. These receptors were taken from a human donor in a cohort sampled during active COVID-19.

The chain uses TRBV27 and TRBJ2-1; D may be TRBD2 (6 bases). V dropped 3 bases and J dropped 9 bases, with 18 bases sitting between them. The CDR3 spans 15 residues. The V gene's germline CDR1 is MNHEY and CDR2 SMNVEV (reference sequence). The CDR3 region has the DNA TGTGCCAGCAGTTTTCTCCCACTAGCCGGAGGTGAGCAGTTCTTC. Its protein is CASSFLPLAGGEQFF.

The rearrangement joins TRBV18 to TRBJ2-1, with D maybe TRBD1 (5 bases). The CDR3 length is 13 residues. CDR1 KGHSH and CDR2 LQKENI come from the germline V gene. Trimming stripped 4 bases from V and 4 bases from J, with 8 bases between. In DNA form, the CDR3 reads TGTGCCAGCTCACAGACAGCTTACAATGAGCAGTTCTTC. Amino acid sequence: CASSQTAYNEQFF.

This chain connects TRBV7-9 to TRBJ2-3; no firm D call. The CDR3 contains 14 residues. Germline assignment: CDR1 SEHNR and CDR2 FQNEAQ (reference sequence). V lost 1 base, J lost 2 bases, and 7 bases lay in between. CDR3 protein: CASSLDGSTDTQYF. DNA for the CDR3: TGTGCCAGCAGCTTAGACGGTTCCACAGATACGCAGTATTTT.